These 8 T cell receptor beta chains originate from one sample sequenced in a study of blood T cell repertoires in COVID-19. Generated by immunoSEQ multiplex PCR, the TCRdb table keeps only in-frame clones and is missing some. The table has hundreds of thousands of clones, 75% to 90% seen once; the top ten hold more than 0.8%. Sequencing used PBMCs or T cells enriched from blood (not recorded which). These receptors all come from a man between 18 and 29 years old who had recovered from COVID-19.

The chain couples TRBV28 to TRBJ1-4; 9 nucleotides match TRBD1. Germline CDR1 and CDR2: MDHEN and SYDVKM. CDR3 length: 16 residues. After removal of 5 bases from V and 4 bases from J, the junction contained 8 bases not matched to a gene. CDR3 in amino acids: CASSRTGGNSNEKLFF. CDR3 DNA: TGTGCCAGCAGTAGAACAGGGGGCAATAGTAATGAAAAACTGTTTTTT.

This clone was seen a single time. The chain has TRBV13 and TRBJ2-7; 12 bases fit TRBD2. There are 16 residues in the CDR3. V lost 5 bases to trimming and J lost 5 bases; unmatched junction nucleotides: 10. Germline V gene sequence: CDR1 PRHDT, CDR2 FYEKMQ (reference sequence). CDR3 in amino acids: CASSPRLAGDRDEQYF. In DNA form, the CDR3 reads TGTGCCAGCAGCCCCCGACTAGCGGGGGACAGGGACGAGCAGTACTTC.

The chain has TRBV29-1 and TRBJ2-5; D gene ambiguous. The V gene lost 7 bases and the J gene lost 4 bases, with 7 bases spanning the gap. Germline V gene lookup returns CDR1 SQVTM and CDR2 ANQGSEA. The CDR3 consists of 10 residues. Here the CDR3 DNA reads TGCAGCGGTCCGGGAGAGACCCAGTACTTC. Translating it yields CSGPGETQYF.

The rearrangement uses TRBV10-3 and TRBJ2-2; D gene uncertain. Germline V gene lookup returns CDR1 ENHRY and CDR2 SYGVKD. This CDR3 spans 14 amino acids. The V end was cut by 4 bases, the J end by 1 base, with 7 bases between. For the CDR3, the DNA is TGTGCCATCAGTGCGCCGGGGAACACCGGGGAGCTGTTTTTT. As protein: CAISAPGNTGELFF.

The chain joins TRBV27 to TRBJ1-2, with D maybe TRBD1 (6 bases). Germline lookup yields CDR1 MNHEY and CDR2 SMNVEV (reference sequence). CDR3 length equals 13 residues. V was pared by 5 bases and J by 7 bases, with 14 bases between. CDR3 amino acids: CASSPRARGGYTF. The CDR3 bases are TGTGCCAGCAGTCCCCGGGCCAGGGGTGGCTACACCTTC.

This rearrangement joins TRBV7-2 to TRBJ1-4; 8 bases line up with TRBD1. Per germline, CDR1 SGHTA and CDR2 FQGNSA. The V segment lost 3 bases and the J segment 8 bases; nucleotides outside the gene matches: 8. The length of the CDR3 is 15 residues. The CDR3 coding sequence is TGTGCCAGCAGCTTCAATCAGGGGGCGTACGAAAAACTGTTTTTT. Translated, it gives CASSFNQGAYEKLFF.

The chain employs TRBV5-6 and TRBJ2-7, with TRBD1 matching 9 bases. Germline CDR1 SGHDT, CDR2 YYEEEE. The V segment lost 3 bases and the J segment 3 bases; nucleotides outside the gene matches: 10. The CDR3 loop spans 16 amino acids. CDR3 sequence reads: CASSSGPGQGNYEQYF. In nucleotides, the CDR3 is TGTGCCAGCAGCTCGGGACCGGGACAGGGAAACTACGAGCAGTACTTC. The whole variable domain, filled in from reference TRBV5-6 and TRBJ2-7, reads DAGVTQSPTHLIKTRGQQVTLRCSPKSGHDTVSWYQQALGQGPQFIFQYYEEEERQRGNFPDRFSGHQFPNYSSELNVNALLLGDSALYLCASSSGPGQGNYEQYFGPGTRLTVT.

The V and J genes are TRBV30 and TRBJ1-4; 8 bases match TRBD1. The germline V gene encodes CDR1 GTSNPN and CDR2 SVGIG (reference sequence). V lost 2 bases and J lost 8; bases outside the gene matches: 4. This CDR3 contains 13 residues. CDR3 sequence (DNA): TGTGCCTGGAGTATGACAGGGGAGGAAAAACTGTTTTTT. Encoded protein: CAWSMTGEEKLFF.